A selection of T cell receptor beta chains follows, all from one sample in a study of glioma-infiltrating T cells. TCRdb analysed the multiplex PCR reads with MiXCR anew, one entry per CDR3 protein. The table has more than 85,000 distinct CDR3 sequences, 25% seen once. Sequencing was performed on glioma tissue, nonneoplastic brain tissue, or PBMCs (not recorded which). The receptors originated from a human donor with low-grade glioma or glioblastoma, undergoing nonglioma brain surgery, or in good health (not recorded which). Both conserved end residues are part of each CDR3. Fields, in order: D gene, clone size, V gene, J gene, CDR3 DNA, CDR3 protein. A D gene is named only where the DNA matches it firmly. Rows give clone size only sometimes, using once, few, many, or a class for an expanded clone.

TRBD2	few	TRBV4-2	TRBJ2-3	TGTGCCAGCAGCCAAGGAGATAGGGGACTAGCGGGGCTCACAGATACGCAGTATTTT	CASSQGDRGLAGLTDTQYF
NA	NA	TRBV5-4	TRBJ1-4	TGTGCCGGCAGCTCGACCAGGGAGTTGAATGAAATACTGTTTTTT	CAGSSTRELNEILFF
NA	many	TRBV12-3/TRBV12-4	TRBJ1-1	TGTGCCAGCAGTCTTTCTTACACTGAAGCTTTCTTT	CASSLSYTEAFF
TRBD1	many	TRBV5-4	TRBJ2-5	TGTGCCAGCAGCTACAGGGGTAAACAAGAGACCCAGTACTTC	CASSYRGKQETQYF
NA	many	TRBV24-1	TRBJ2-3	TGTGCCACCAGTGATCTGCGAAGAGGGGTTAGCACAGATACGCAGTATTTT	CATSDLRRGVSTDTQYF
NA	many	TRBV6-6	TRBJ1-4	TGTGCCAGCAGTTACTCTCCGGGCAGTCCTAATGAAAAACTGTTTTTT	CASSYSPGSPNEKLFF
TRBD1	NA	TRBV7-9	TRBJ2-7	TGTGCCAGCAGCTCCACGAACTCTGGGACAGGGAACTACGAGCAGTACTTC	CASSSTNSGTGNYEQYF
TRBD2	NA	TRBV6-2/TRBV6-3	TRBJ2-7	TGTGCCAGCAGCCCCGCTCACTGGACTAGCGTTAGCTCCTACGAGCAGTACTTC	CASSPAHWTSVSSYEQYF
TRBD2	many	TRBV29-1	TRBJ2-1	TGCAGCGCTAGGACTAGCGGGAGTTTGAATGAGCAGTTCTTC	CSARTSGSLNEQFF
TRBD2	many	TRBV20-1	TRBJ2-7	TGCAGTGCTAGATCCAGCGGGATCTCCTACGAGCAGTACTTC	CSARSSGISYEQYF
TRBD2	NA	TRBV14	TRBJ2-7	TGTGCCAGCAGCCAAGGTGGGCTAGCGGGAGAGGGCAAGCAGTACTTC	CASSQGGLAGEGKQYF
NA	many	TRBV9	TRBJ1-1	TGTGCCAGCAGCCCAAGGAGGGGGGGCTCTGAAGCTTTCTTT	CASSPRRGGSEAFF
TRBD1	many	TRBV5-1	TRBJ2-7	TGCGCCAGCAGCTTTGACAGGGCTAGCTCCTACGAGCAGTACTTC	CASSFDRASSYEQYF
TRBD1	many	TRBV24-1	TRBJ2-2	TGTGCCACCAGGGGACAGGGGGCTACCGGGGAGCTGTTTTTT	CATRGQGATGELFF
NA	many	TRBV10-3	TRBJ1-3	TGTGCCATCAAAACAGCTGCCTCTGGAAACACCATATATTTT	CAIKTAASGNTIYF
NA	NA	TRBV10-1	TRBJ2-7	TGCGCCAGCAGTGAGTCTGGTAGAACCTACGAGCAGTACTTC	CASSESGRTYEQYF
TRBD1	NA	TRBV14	TRBJ2-1	TGTGCCAGCAGCCAAGACGACAGGGCAAGAGCGCTGAGCTCCTACAATGAGCAGTTCTTC	CASSQDDRARALSSYNEQFF
TRBD2	many	TRBV6-1	TRBJ2-7	TGTGCCAGCAGCCGTGGGACTAGCGGTCCCTACGAGCAGTACTTC	CASSRGTSGPYEQYF
NA	many	TRBV25-1	TRBJ2-1	TGTGCCAGCAGTGGAGGGACTGTGGTTAATGAGCAGTTCTTC	CASSGGTVVNEQFF
NA	few	TRBV3-1	TRBJ1-2	TGTGCCAGCAGCCGGGCCCTTAACTATGGCTACACCTTC	CASSRALNYGYTF
NA	few	TRBV3-1	TRBJ1-1	TGTGCCAGCAGCCAAGAGGGGGTAACTGAAGCTTTCTTT	CASSQEGVTEAFF
TRBD1	many	TRBV4-1	TRBJ1-5	TGCGCCAGCAGCCATCACAGGGGTGATCAGCCCCAGCATTTT	CASSHHRGDQPQHF
NA	NA	TRBV28	TRBJ1-2	TGTGCCAGCAGTTTAACCAGCACCACCTATAACTACACCTTC	CASSLTSTTYNYTF
TRBD1	NA	TRBV18	TRBJ2-7	TGTGCCAGCTCAACGGGACAGATATACAAGCAGTACTTC	CASSTGQIYKQYF
NA	many	TRBV7-7	TRBJ2-7	TGTGCTAGCAGCCCCGGGCCGGGCAACGAGCAGTACTTC	CASSPGPGNEQYF
NA	many	TRBV6-2/TRBV6-3	TRBJ2-3	TGTGCCAGCAGCCAAACTATCCAGACAGATACGCAGTATTTT	CASSQTIQTDTQYF
NA	many	TRBV6-2/TRBV6-3	TRBJ2-1	TGTGCCAGCAGTCCCTACGGGGAAAAATCGGATGAGCAGTTCTTC	CASSPYGEKSDEQFF
NA	NA	TRBV5-4	TRBJ2-7	TGTGCCAGCAGCTCCGGGGGCGAGAAGTACTTC	CASSSGGEKYF
NA	many	TRBV7-9	TRBJ2-7	TGTGCCAGCAGCTTAGTATGGTCCTACGAGCAGTACTTC	CASSLVWSYEQYF
NA	NA	TRBV6-6	TRBJ2-1	TGTGCCAGCAGTTACTCTCCGGGGGTAGGGAATAAGCAGTTCTTC	CASSYSPGVGNKQFF
NA	NA	TRBV20-1	TRBJ2-7	TGCAGTGCTAGAGCTAGCAGGAGTGGCTATGAGCAGTACTTC	CSARASRSGYEQYF
NA	many	TRBV27	TRBJ1-4	TGTGCCAGCTCCCCCCCGGGGCGTGCTGAAAAACTGTTTTTT	CASSPPGRAEKLFF
TRBD2	NA	TRBV18	TRBJ2-1	TGTGCCAGCTCACCGATCGGACTAGCGGGAGGGAAAGAAGGCAATGAGCAGTTCTTC	CASSPIGLAGGKEGNEQFF
NA	many	TRBV6-1	TRBJ1-3	TGTGCCAGCAGCTACAAATCCAGAGGAAACACCATATATTTT	CASSYKSRGNTIYF
NA	NA	TRBV7-8	TRBJ2-7	TGTGCCAGCAGCTTAGCACCCTCGGGACCAGTATACTACGAGCAGTACTTC	CASSLAPSGPVYYEQYF
NA	many	TRBV18	TRBJ2-3	TGTGCCAGCTCACCACGACTAGGGGACTCTCAGGGTACGCAGTATTTT	CASSPRLGDSQGTQYF
TRBD1	NA	TRBV3-1	TRBJ1-2	TGTGCCAGCAGCCGGACAGGGGATAACTATGGCTACACCTTC	CASSRTGDNYGYTF
TRBD2	many	TRBV20-1	TRBJ2-1	TGCAGTGCAAATAGCGGGAGGAGTACTGAGCAGTTCTTC	CSANSGRSTEQFF
TRBD1	many	TRBV3-1	TRBJ1-5	TGTGCCAGCAGCTTCAGGGGACAGGATCAGCCCCAGCATTTT	CASSFRGQDQPQHF
NA	NA	TRBV20-1	TRBJ1-5	TGCAGTGCTAGAGACGTTACAGTGCACCAGCCCCAGCATTTT	CSARDVTVHQPQHF
TRBD1	few	TRBV2	TRBJ2-2	TGTGCCAGCAGGGGACAGAGCACCGGGGAGCTGTTTTTT	CASRGQSTGELFF
TRBD2	many	TRBV29-1	TRBJ2-1	TGCAGCGTCAGAAGCGGGAGGGCCGAGGGTAGGAATGAGCAGTTCTTC	CSVRSGRAEGRNEQFF
NA	NA	TRBV12-3/TRBV12-4	TRBJ2-4	TGTGCCAGCAGTTTAATGGGGTATAACATTCAGTACTTC	CASSLMGYNIQYF
NA	many	TRBV6-2/TRBV6-3	TRBJ1-1	TGTGCCAGCAGTCTCATACAGGGTACTGAAGCTTTCTTT	CASSLIQGTEAFF
NA	many	TRBV7-2	TRBJ2-2	TGTGCCAGCAGCCTTGGGGTTACCACCGGGGAGCTGTTTTTT	CASSLGVTTGELFF
NA	many	TRBV20-1	TRBJ1-4	TGCAGTGCTAGAGATGGCTTTGGTGAAAAACTGTTTTTT	CSARDGFGEKLFF
NA	many	TRBV6-6	TRBJ1-5	TGTGCCAGCAGTTACGCCAGGGGTCACAATCAGCCCCAGCATTTT	CASSYARGHNQPQHF
NA	many	TRBV7-2	TRBJ1-5	TGTGCCAGCAGCCCTGGGACCGGTTATAGCAATCAGCCCCAGCATTTT	CASSPGTGYSNQPQHF
NA	NA	TRBV29-1	TRBJ2-7	TGCAGCGTTGAAGGAGAGGACAGTGACTACGAGCAGTACTTC	CSVEGEDSDYEQYF
NA	many	TRBV12-3/TRBV12-4	TRBJ1-2	TGTGCCAGCAGTTTAGAGTTGGGAAGGCCTAACTATGGCTACACCTTC	CASSLELGRPNYGYTF
NA	many	TRBV7-9	TRBJ2-6	TGTGCCAGCAGCTTTGATTTGGGGACACCATCCTCTGGGGCCAACGTCCTGACTTTC	CASSFDLGTPSSGANVLTF
NA	many	TRBV3-1	TRBJ2-2	TGTGCCAGCAGCCAAGAAATAATGAGGATCGCCGGGGAGCTGTTTTTT	CASSQEIMRIAGELFF
NA	once	TRBV27	TRBJ1-2	TGTGCCAGCAGTTTGAAAGGGCTTAACTATGGCTACACCTTC	CASSLKGLNYGYTF
NA	many	TRBV7-2	TRBJ2-1	TGTGCCAGCAGCTTAAGTTTAGGGCAGAATGAGCAGTTCTTC	CASSLSLGQNEQFF
NA	NA	TRBV18	TRBJ1-3	TGTGCCAGCTCACTCGGACAGCCCGGAAACACCATATATTTT	CASSLGQPGNTIYF